The clone carrying this TCR beta chain was observed once. The V segment lost 9 bases and the J segment 3 bases; nucleotides outside the gene matches: 10. Germline V gives CDR1 SGHTA, CDR2 FQGTGA. The CDR3 runs 15 residues. The sample belongs to a study of blood T cell repertoires in COVID-19. About the study: Sites across the United States, Italy and Spain contributed samples from acute and convalescent COVID-19. T cells, B-cell-depleted T cells, or PBMCs provided the cDNA or gDNA that served as material.

Per the authors' pipeline: The authors estimated nucleated cell counts from reference gene primer amplification. Here immunoSEQ multiplex PCR was the method, and the copy in TCRdb shows in-frame clones only, minus some. That table supplies the V and J calls and clone size; D and trimming were determined from the DNA. Of some 70,000 clones listed, over 80% are singletons. This chain links TRBV7-3 with TRBJ2-5, with TRBD1 matching over 10 bases. Specimen: peripheral blood. The sequence was collected from a human donor in a cohort sampled during active COVID-19. CDR3 sequence reads: CARSWGDRGEETQYF. The CDR3 DNA follows: TGTGCCAGGTCCTGGGGGGACAGGGGTGAAGAGACCCAGTACTTC.